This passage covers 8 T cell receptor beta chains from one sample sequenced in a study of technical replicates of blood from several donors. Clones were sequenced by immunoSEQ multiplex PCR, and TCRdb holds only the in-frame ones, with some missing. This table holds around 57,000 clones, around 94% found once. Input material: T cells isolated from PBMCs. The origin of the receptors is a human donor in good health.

The CDR3 DNA reads as TGCGCCAGCAGCTTAGGGGAGGATCAGCCCCAGCATTTT. It yields the protein CASSLGEDQPQHF. The chain links TRBV5-1 to TRBJ1-5; perhaps TRBD1 as D (5 bases). CDR3 size: 13 residues. The V and J ends lost 2 bases and 5 bases respectively, with 8 bases between them. The germline gives CDR1 SGHRS, CDR2 YFSETQ.

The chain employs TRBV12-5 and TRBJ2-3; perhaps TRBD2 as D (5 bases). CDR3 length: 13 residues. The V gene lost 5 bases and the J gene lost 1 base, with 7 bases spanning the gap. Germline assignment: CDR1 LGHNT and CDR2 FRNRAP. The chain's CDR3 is CASGAGGTDTQYF. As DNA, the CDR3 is TGTGCTAGTGGTGCCGGGGGCACAGATACGCAGTATTTT.

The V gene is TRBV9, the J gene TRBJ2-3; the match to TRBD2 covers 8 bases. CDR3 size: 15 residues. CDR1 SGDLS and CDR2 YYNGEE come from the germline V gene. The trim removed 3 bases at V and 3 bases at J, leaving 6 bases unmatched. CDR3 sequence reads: CASSGPGLGTDTQYF. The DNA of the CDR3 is TGTGCCAGCAGCGGACCGGGACTAGGAACAGATACGCAGTATTTT.

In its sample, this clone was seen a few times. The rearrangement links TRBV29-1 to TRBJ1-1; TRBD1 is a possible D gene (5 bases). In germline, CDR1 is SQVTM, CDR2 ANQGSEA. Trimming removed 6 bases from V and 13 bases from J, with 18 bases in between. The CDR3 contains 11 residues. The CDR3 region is CSVYRGEGNFF. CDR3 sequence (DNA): TGCAGCGTCTATCGGGGGGAGGGGAATTTCTTT.

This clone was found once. CDR3 DNA sequence: TGTGCCAGCACCAAACCGGGACAGTCCTACGAGCAGTACTTC. This encodes CASTKPGQSYEQYF. The chain combines TRBV6-5 with TRBJ2-7; 7 bases match TRBD1. Trimming took 7 bases from V and 1 from J; bases not matched to a gene: 7. The CDR3 length is 14 residues. The germline CDR1 and CDR2 sequences are MNHEY and SVGAGI.

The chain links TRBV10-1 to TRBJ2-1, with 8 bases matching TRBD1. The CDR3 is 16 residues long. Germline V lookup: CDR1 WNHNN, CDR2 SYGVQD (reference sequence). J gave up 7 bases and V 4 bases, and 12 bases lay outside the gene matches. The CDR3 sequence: CASSAPGQASRNEQFF. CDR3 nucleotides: TGCGCCAGCAGTGCTCCGGGACAGGCCTCTCGGAATGAGCAGTTCTTC.

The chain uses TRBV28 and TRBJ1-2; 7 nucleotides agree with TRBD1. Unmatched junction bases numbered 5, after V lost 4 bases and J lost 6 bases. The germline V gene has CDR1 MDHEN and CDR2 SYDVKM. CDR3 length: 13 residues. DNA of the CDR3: TGTGCCAGCAGTTCCGACAGGGCCCATGGCTACACCTTC. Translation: CASSSDRAHGYTF.

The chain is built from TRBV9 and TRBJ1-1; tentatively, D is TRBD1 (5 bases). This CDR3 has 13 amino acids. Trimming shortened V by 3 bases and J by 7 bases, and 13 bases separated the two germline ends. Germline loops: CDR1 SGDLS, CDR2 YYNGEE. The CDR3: CASSARGVGEAFF. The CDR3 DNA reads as TGTGCCAGCAGCGCAAGGGGTGTCGGTGAAGCTTTCTTT.